This T cell receptor (beta chain) stems from a study of shared clonotypes between healthy human individuals. Trimming cost V 5 bases and J 3 bases, with 14 bases left between them. CDR1 and CDR2 (germline): MDHEN, SYDVKM. The CDR3 consists of 14 residues. Naive CD8 populations comprised CD45RO-negative cells positively selected for CCR7, excluding terminally differentiated effector memory CD45RA+ cells. Method: immunoSEQ multiplex PCR; TCRdb's copy keeps in-frame clones and lacks some. The sample holds just over 2,000,000 clones, roughly 94% seen once. The V and J genes are TRBV28 and TRBJ2-7; maybe TRBD2 (6 bases). This TCR was sampled from a man in his late teens or twenties in good health. Sequenced sample: naive CD8+ T cells sorted from blood. Here the CDR3 DNA reads TGTGCCAGCAGTCCGGGACTTCATTACTACGAGCAGTACTTC. It translates to CASSPGLHYYEQYF.